The 8 T cell receptor beta chains below come from one sample, sequenced in a study of T cells in Graves' hyperthyroidism and ophthalmopathy. Amplified regions were TCR beta CDR3 sequences from RNA transcripts. The HTBI set primed first-round TCR CDR3 RT-PCR. TCRdb independently ran MiXCR on the multiplex PCR reads; one entry per CDR3 protein. The table has around 490,000 distinct CDR3 sequences, less than 20% seen once. Specimen: blood. The source is a man between 40 and 49 years old with Graves' ophthalmopathy.

There are a few counts of this clonotype. The chain has TRBV3-1 and TRBJ2-5, with 8 bases that match TRBD2. The germline V gene encodes CDR1 LGHDT and CDR2 YNNKEL (reference sequence). The length of the CDR3 is 15 residues. V was pared by 1 base and J by 5 bases, with 6 bases of the junction left unmatched. The CDR3 loop is CASSQAGGPQETQYF. In DNA form, the CDR3 reads TGTGCCAGCAGCCAAGCGGGAGGGCCACAGGAGACCCAGTACTTC.

This clonotype was picked up many times. J is TRBJ1-2 and V is TRBV30, with D possibly being TRBD1 (5 bases). CDR3 length: 13 amino acids. Germline loops: CDR1 GTSNPN, CDR2 SVGIG (reference sequence). V lost 1 base and J 6 bases, leaving 12 bases between the germline ends. The chain's CDR3 is CAWSGWGGDGYTF. CDR3 DNA sequence: TGTGCCTGGAGTGGGTGGGGAGGGGATGGCTACACCTTC. Looking up the rest from reference TRBV30 and TRBJ1-2 gives the full variable domain: SQTIHQWPATLVQPVGSPLSLECTVEGTSNPNLYWYRQAAGRGLQLLFYSVGIGQISSEVPQNLSASRPQDRQFILSSKKLLLSDSGFYLCAWSGWGGDGYTFGSGTRLTVV.

This clonotype was counted ten times or more. V is TRBV20-1 and J is TRBJ2-1; D is undetermined. V was pared by 6 bases and J by 7 bases, with 19 bases between. This CDR3 contains 14 residues. The germline gives CDR1 DFQATT, CDR2 SNEGSKA (reference sequence). The CDR3 region has the DNA TGCAGTGCCTCCGACTTAGGCCGCTGGAATGAGCAGTTCTTC. It codes for CSASDLGRWNEQFF.

This clonotype has only one observation. This chain links TRBV4-2 with TRBJ2-1, with 7 bases matching TRBD2. Trimming cost V 0 bases and J 5 bases; bases outside gene matches: 7. This CDR3 comprises 16 residues. CDR1 is LGHNA, CDR2 YNFKEQ, per germline. CDR3 protein: CASSQDGASGNNEQFF. The CDR3 DNA reads as TGTGCCAGCAGCCAAGATGGAGCTAGCGGCAACAATGAGCAGTTCTTC.

This clonotype was seen a few times. The V and J genes are TRBV29-1 and TRBJ2-5, with D possibly TRBD1 on 6 matching bases. The CDR3 runs 17 residues. Germline V lookup: CDR1 SQVTM, CDR2 ANQGSEA. Trimming cost V 1 base and J 5 bases, with 23 bases left between them. The DNA of the CDR3 is TGCAGCGTTGAAGGTTTGGTCACCCAAGGGGGTAGGGAGACCCAGTACTTC. This gives the protein CSVEGLVTQGGRETQYF.

The sample holds many counts of this clonotype. CDR3 DNA sequence: TGTGCCTGGAATAGGCTAGCGGGGGTGCACACCGGGGAGCTGTTTTTT. It is translated as CAWNRLAGVHTGELFF. The V gene is TRBV30, the J gene TRBJ2-2, with 10 bases that match TRBD2. The germline CDR1 and CDR2 sequences are GTSNPN and SVGIG (reference sequence). Trimming took 4 bases from V and 3 from J; bases not matched to a gene: 8. The CDR3 is 16 amino acids.

J is TRBJ2-3 and V is TRBV9; 8 bases agree with TRBD2. Germline CDR1 and CDR2: SGDLS and YYNGEE. V lost 1 base, J lost 5 bases, and 6 bases stayed unmatched. The CDR3 loop spans 15 amino acids. The CDR3 sequence: CASSVTTSARDTQYF. Here the CDR3 DNA reads TGTGCCAGCAGCGTAACGACTAGCGCAAGAGATACGCAGTATTTT.

This clonotype showed up many times. V and J are TRBV10-3 and TRBJ1-2, with D possibly TRBD1 on 5 matching bases. Trimming cost V 6 bases and J 3 bases, with 11 bases left between them. Germline V gives CDR1 ENHRY, CDR2 SYGVKD. CDR3 size: 13 residues. The CDR3 loop is CAIRGRDDYGYTF. In DNA form, the CDR3 reads TGTGCCATCAGGGGGCGGGATGACTATGGCTACACCTTC.